One and the same sample provided the 17 T cell receptor beta chains below, sequenced in a study of cytotoxic CD8 clonotypes in ibrutinib-treated CLL. Repertoires were generated with immunoSEQ multiplex PCR, while TCRdb's copy carries only in-frame clones and drops some. The table lists 140,000 or so clones, around three quarters of them singletons. Sequences were derived from PBMCs, sampled after 12 months of ibrutinib treatment. These receptors all come from a human donor with chronic lymphocytic leukemia.

J is TRBJ2-1 and V is TRBV19; TRBD2 matches at 7 bases. The germline CDR1 and CDR2 sequences are LNHDA and SQIVND (reference sequence). CDR3 size: 16 residues. V lost 5 bases, J lost 6 bases, and 13 bases stayed unmatched. DNA for the CDR3: TGTGCCAGTAGTCCCCCTCTTGGGAGGGCGACCAATGAGCAGTTCTTC. Protein: CASSPPLGRATNEQFF. The complete variable domain, with remaining parts taken from reference TRBV19 and TRBJ2-1, reads DGGITQSPKYLFRKEGQNVTLSCEQNLNHDAMYWYRQDPGQGLRLIYYSQIVNDFQKGDIAEGYSVSREKKESFPLTVTSAQKNPTAFYLCASSPPLGRATNEQFFGPGTRLTVL.

In nucleotides, the CDR3 is TGTGCCAGCAGCTCGGGACAGGGGACCAAAGAGACCCAGTACTTC. Its protein product is CASSSGQGTKETQYF. The chain uses TRBV11-3 and TRBJ2-5, with 10 bases fitting TRBD1. CDR1 and CDR2 from the germline V gene are SGHNT and YENEEA. The CDR3 is made up of 15 amino acids. The J segment lost 3 bases and the V segment lost 4 bases, leaving 5 bases of the junction unmatched.

The chain links TRBV5-6 to TRBJ2-4, with 8 nucleotides matching TRBD1. This CDR3 region has 14 residues. Germline V CDR1 and CDR2: SGHDT, YYEEEE. V dropped 4 bases and J dropped 7; count of bases not matched to a gene: 7. CDR3 coding DNA: TGTGCCAGCAGCCTCGGGACAGGCGGGAACATTCAGTACTTC. Protein product: CASSLGTGGNIQYF. Combining the CDR3 with reference TRBV5-6 and TRBJ2-4 gives the whole variable domain DAGVTQSPTHLIKTRGQQVTLRCSPKSGHDTVSWYQQALGQGPQFIFQYYEEEERQRGNFPDRFSGHQFPNYSSELNVNALLLGDSALYLCASSLGTGGNIQYFGAGTRLSVL.

The gene calls are TRBV7-9 and TRBJ2-1, with TRBD2 identical over 10 bases. This CDR3 spans 15 amino acids. Germline lookup yields CDR1 SEHNR and CDR2 FQNEAQ (reference sequence). V lost 5 bases to trimming and J lost 8 bases; unmatched junction nucleotides: 9. The CDR3 region is CASSLGLATGDEQFF. The CDR3 nucleotides are TGTGCCAGCAGCCTGGGACTAGCGACTGGCGATGAGCAGTTCTTC.

This chain links TRBV9 with TRBJ2-7; a possible D gene is TRBD2 (5 bases). The ends were cut back, 0 bases at V and 6 bases at J, with 16 bases in the middle. The length of the CDR3 is 15 residues. Germline CDR1 is SGDLS and CDR2 is YYNGEE. The DNA for the CDR3 is TGTGCCAGCAGCGTAGTGGAGGTACCCCACAGCGAGCAGTACTTC. Protein: CASSVVEVPHSEQYF. Filled out from reference TRBV9 and TRBJ2-7, the complete variable domain reads DSGVTQTPKHLITATGQRVTLRCSPRSGDLSVYWYQQSLDQGLQFLIQYYNGEERAKGNILERFSAQQFPDLHSELNLSSLELGDSALYFCASSVVEVPHSEQYFGPGTRLTVT.

The chain recombines TRBV25-1 with TRBJ2-2, with a tentative D call TRBD2 (6 bases). This CDR3 has 14 amino acids. Germline-derived CDR1 and CDR2 are MGHDK and SYGVNS. With 4 bases removed from V and 1 base from J, the gap between germline ends came to 7 bases. CDR3 sequence (DNA): TGTGCCAGCAGTGGGAGGGAGAACACCGGGGAGCTGTTTTTT. The encoded protein is CASSGRENTGELFF.

The chain couples TRBV25-1 to TRBJ2-7; 8 bases line up with TRBD2. V lost 3 bases to trimming and J lost 4 bases; unmatched junction nucleotides: 8. Looked up from germline, CDR1 is MGHDK and CDR2 is SYGVNS. CDR3 length equals 15 residues. This CDR3 reads CASSESGSLGYEQYF. CDR3 coding DNA: TGTGCCAGCAGTGAGAGCGGGAGCCTCGGGTACGAGCAGTACTTC.

The V gene is TRBV5-4, the J gene TRBJ2-5; no clear D. Trimming removed 0 bases from V and 1 base from J, with 7 bases in between. The CDR3 spans 14 residues. Germline loops: CDR1 SGHNT, CDR2 YYREEE (reference sequence). CDR3 DNA sequence: TGTGCCAGCAGCTTGGTCGGCAGCCAAGAGACCCAGTACTTC. It codes for CASSLVGSQETQYF.

The V call is TRBV7-9, the J call TRBJ2-3; weak D call: TRBD2 (5 bases). Germline CDR1 and CDR2: SEHNR and FQNEAQ (reference sequence). The CDR3 loop spans 14 amino acids. V lost 3 bases and J lost 5, with 12 bases in between. In DNA, the CDR3 is TGTGCCAGCAGCTTCCAAGGGAGCGGAGATACGCAGTATTTT. Translating it yields CASSFQGSGDTQYF.

V usage is TRBV7-2 and J usage is TRBJ1-5; possible D gene TRBD1, 6 bases. Per the germline V gene, CDR1 is SGHTA and CDR2 is FQGNSA. The CDR3 is made up of 16 amino acids. Trimming took off 2 bases at V and 1 base at J, with 12 bases between the two ends. This CDR3 reads CASSLHTGSSNQPQHF. The CDR3 nucleotides read TGTGCCAGCAGCTTACATACAGGGTCGAGCAATCAGCCCCAGCATTTT.

The chain recombines TRBV2 with TRBJ2-3, with TRBD2 matching 14 bases. J was trimmed by 5 bases and V by 2 bases; bases with no gene match: 3. This CDR3 is 16 amino acids long. Germline-derived CDR1 and CDR2 are SNHLY and FYNNEI. CDR3 nucleotides: TGTGCCAGCAGTGAACGACTAGCGGGGGGGGTAGATACGCAGTATTTT. This sequence encodes CASSERLAGGVDTQYF.

The rearrangement joins TRBV6-1 to TRBJ1-5, with no clear D. The germline gives CDR1 MNHNS, CDR2 SASEGT. V was pared by 4 bases and J by 0 bases, with 7 bases between. The CDR3 consists of 14 residues. CDR3 sequence: CASSADGSNQPQHF. The DNA of the CDR3 is TGTGCCAGCAGTGCGGACGGTAGCAATCAGCCCCAGCATTTT.

CDR3 bases: TGTGCCAGCAGTCCTCGGTCAGGGTACGAGCAGTACTTC. This sequence encodes CASSPRSGYEQYF. The chain carries TRBV6-6 and TRBJ2-7, with D possibly matching TRBD1 (5 bases). CDR3 length: 13 amino acids. Per the germline V gene, CDR1 is MNHNY and CDR2 is SVGAGI (reference sequence). V lost 5 bases, J lost 4 bases, and 12 bases lay in between.

The V gene is TRBV7-9, the J gene TRBJ2-7; 15 nucleotides line up with TRBD2. This CDR3 contains 16 residues. Per the germline V gene, CDR1 is SEHNR and CDR2 is FQNEAQ (reference sequence). The J segment lost 5 bases and the V segment lost 5 bases, leaving 7 bases of the junction unmatched. The CDR3 protein is CASSKGTSGRIHEQYF. The CDR3 DNA follows: TGTGCCAGCAGCAAGGGGACTAGCGGGAGGATCCACGAGCAGTACTTC.

This chain connects TRBV19 to TRBJ2-7, with 10 bases lining up with TRBD1. The CDR3 runs to 14 residues. CDR1 and CDR2 from the germline V gene are LNHDA and SQIVND (reference sequence). The ends lost 5 bases at V and 2 bases at J; junction bases unmatched: 3. The CDR3 sequence is CASSSGTGAYEQYF. The CDR3 DNA reads as TGTGCCAGTAGTTCAGGGACAGGGGCCTACGAGCAGTACTTC.

A few counts support this clone. J is TRBJ1-2 and V is TRBV10-2; the match to TRBD1 covers 8 bases. V trimming: 7 bases; J trimming: 5 bases; junction bases outside the gene matches: 6. This CDR3 has 13 amino acids. Germline lookup yields CDR1 WSHSY and CDR2 SAAADI. In DNA, the CDR3 is TGCGCCAGCAACCCGGACAGGGTGTATGGCTACACCTTC. Its protein is CASNPDRVYGYTF.

This chain joins TRBV30 and TRBJ2-3; D not certain. The length of the CDR3 is 14 residues. Deletions cut 0 bases from V and 5 bases from J, with 12 bases between. CDR1 and CDR2 (germline): GTSNPN, SVGIG (reference sequence). CDR3: CAWSVSLSRDTQYF. CDR3 nucleotide sequence: TGTGCCTGGAGTGTATCTCTTAGTAGAGATACGCAGTATTTT.